This note documents a single T cell receptor beta chain sequence. The table lists this clonotype with a count of one. Its antigen specificity is not known. No much larger clone exists at a distance of one base, and base qualities are not known. A lone read gives weak evidence. Amplification of TCR beta CDR3 regions was carried out from RNA transcripts. A first-round RT-PCR of the TCR CDR3 used the HTBI primer set with the Qiagen OneStep RT-PCR kit. A second multiplex PCR round built the libraries, followed by size selection and purification. The libraries were sequenced on an Illumina HiSeq2000 using paired-end 100 bp reads. As for how the authors treated the data: SOAPnuke was used to process the raw data, throwing out any read that contained adapters or uncalled bases, had a mean Phred below 15, or lacked an exact constant-primer or identifier match. High-quality paired reads were merged with COPE v1.2.5, and unique nucleotide sequences were defined as clonotypes. Clonotypes were aligned to IMGT TRBV, TRBD and TRBJ reference segments using MiTCR v1.1. Analysis was restricted to V-J combinations with a frequency above 0.0001, which covered 98% to 99.2% of repertoires. The TCS score was defined as the ratio of F50 (clonal expansion) to E x V (chaos), calculated using BLOSUM62-based TCRdist between CDR3 peptides within each V-J. Welch's t-statistics and random forest reduced around 550 V-J features to about 12, which were used in a naive Bayes classifier (R e1071). Using fastp trimming at Q25 and MiXCR clonotype assembly, TCRdb reanalyzed the public sequencing data and kept in-frame beta chains. Every entry covers one CDR3 protein and lists the most common genes and DNA from its rows. These V and J calls are TCRdb output, not the study's own analysis. This sample lists under 400,000 distinct CDR3 sequences; 13% were detected once. Roughly 8.3% of the sample lies in the top ten.

This entry belongs to a study of T cells in Graves' hyperthyroidism and ophthalmopathy (dated by TCRdb to the late 2010s). Regarding the study in general: Peripheral blood was sampled at the time of initial diagnosis, prior to any treatment. To identify distinguishing TCR V-J signatures, a discovery cohort of about 100 patients was used, comprising 40 to 45 with Graves' ophthalmopathy and around 57 with stable Graves' hyperthyroidism. Prospective prediction of ophthalmopathy was tested in an independent validation cohort consisting of fewer than 20 hyperthyroidism patients and about 17 patients who later progressed to ophthalmopathy. The roughly 100 discovery patients were randomly divided into training and test sets at a 7:3 ratio. In about six Graves' hyperthyroidism patients, the study also compared T-cell repertoires from thyroid tissue with T-cell repertoires from blood. After sampling, hyperthyroidism patients received methimazole starting at 30 mg daily, and ophthalmopathy patients received high-dose intravenous methylprednisolone. According to the paper, TCR Vbeta CDR3 sequencing was carried out on 135 peripheral blood samples, which came from approximately 41 ophthalmopathy, roughly 75 hyperthyroidism and approximately 17 progressor patients.

Inclusive of the bounding cysteine and phenylalanine, the CDR3 is 16 residues long. The DNA shown is the 48-base CDR3, in frame from base 1. Compared with germline, V lacks 0 bases and J lacks 1 base; bases without a gene match: 5. According to the germline V gene (reference sequence), CDR1 reads SGHNT and CDR2 reads YYREEE. Results and caveats for the whole study, not just this receptor: Most expanded thyroid clonotypes (frequency above 0.001) were also detected in blood, a finding suggesting that blood repertoires may reflect thyroid immune responses. Sample size was not statistically predetermined, and investigators were not blinded to group allocation. Ophthalmopathy was separated from stable hyperthyroidism by a 13 V-J signature model, with over 85% sensitivity and about 84% specificity obtained in cross-validation and 80%/75% obtained in testing. In validation, progression to ophthalmopathy was predicted by the model with almost 71% sensitivity and just over 72% specificity, a median of about 6 months before onset.

Stable Graves' hyperthyroidism was defined as the absence of progression to ophthalmopathy over 18 months of follow-up. The hyperthyroidism patients were between 18 and 65 years old and newly diagnosed, with a disease duration of less than 2 months. Any patient with an uncontrolled infection, another autoimmune disease, pregnancy or lactation was excluded. Diagnoses were established on the basis of clinical symptoms, serum thyroxine and TRAb, thyroid ultrasound, and orbital computed tomography. PBMCs were separated from roughly 10 ml of fresh peripheral blood using Ficoll-Paque density gradient centrifugation. Total RNA was extracted with Trizol reagent, and quality was checked on an Agilent 2100 Bioanalyzer.

The V and J segments used are TRBV5-4 and TRBJ2-5, with 8 bases aligning to TRBD2. This sequence was found in a woman aged 18-29 years with Graves' hyperthyroidism. Material: blood. The nucleotides read TGTGCCAGCAGCTTGGTTAGCGGGGCTCGCCAAGAGACCCAGTACTTC. It translates as CASSLVSGARQETQYF. Reference TRBV5-4 and TRBJ2-5 proteins supply the regions before and after the CDR3; the full variable domain is: ETGVTQSPTHLIKTRGQQVTLRCSSQSGHNTVSWYQQALGQGPQFIFQYYREEENGRGNFPPRFSGLQFPNYSSELNVNALELDDSALYLCASSLVSGARQETQYFGPGTRLLVL.